Listed here are 14 T cell receptor beta chains from one sample, sequenced in a study of tumor-infiltrating lymphocytes in primary liver carcinoma. Making TCR beta cDNA involved approximately 520 ng total RNA and a constant-region primer. Modified slightly, ARM-PCR produced TCR beta libraries over three nested multiplex PCR rounds. Two initial PCR rounds of ten to eleven cycles each paired TRBV1-TRBV30 forward primers with a C-beta reverse primer. From the multiplex PCR reads, TCRdb called clonotypes with MiXCR, one entry per CDR3 protein. Of fewer than 40,000 distinct CDR3 sequences listed, 71% are singletons. Co-extraction of RNA and DNA was performed on roughly 17-32 mg of unsorted bulk tissue. The sequenced sample was liver tumor tissue from sampling region 3. Subset in this sample: tumor region T3, left-lateral pole. The receptors here all came from a woman in her 30s with primary liver carcinoma and hepatitis B virus infection.

In regard to this clonotype: A junction boundary mismatches the germline segment, possibly from a read error. The chain is built from TRBV11-2 and TRBJ2-1; D remains unclear. This CDR3 is built from 13 residues. Germline values: CDR1 SGHAT, CDR2 FQNNGV. CDR3: CVSSLSATNEQFF. CDR3 nucleotides: TGTGTCAGCAGCTTATCTGCTACGAATGAGCAGTTCTTC.

Concerning this clonotype: A read error may account for a junction end that differs from germline. The chain combines TRBV6-5 with TRBJ2-2; TRBD1 aligns across 8 bases. Germline V gene sequence: CDR1 MNHEY, CDR2 SVGAGI. The CDR3 runs to 15 residues. DNA for the CDR3: TGTGCCAGGAGTTCGCGGACAGGGTTCACCTGGGAGCTGTTTTTT. Translating gives CARSSRTGFTWELFF.

V and J are TRBV6-1 and TRBJ1-3; perhaps TRBD1 as D (5 bases). Germline CDR1 and CDR2: MNHNS and SASEGT. This CDR3 is 14 amino acids long. CDR3 bases: TGTGCGAGCGGTGGGGCTGCCTCTGGAAACACCATATATTTT. Encoded protein: CASGGAASGNTIYF.

This clonotype has just a few counts. The CDR3: CASSTLAPTDTQYF. The CDR3 region has the DNA TGTGCCAGCAGCACACTAGCGCCCACAGATACGCAGTATTTT. The V and J genes are TRBV5-6 and TRBJ2-3; 7 nucleotides match TRBD2. Germline V gene lookup returns CDR1 SGHDT and CDR2 YYEEEE. Trimming at V came to 4 bases and at J to 2 bases, leaving 4 bases not matched to a gene. This CDR3 has 14 residues.

The V gene is TRBV4-1, the J gene TRBJ2-7; 7 bases fit TRBD1. This CDR3 is 15 amino acids long. Germline V gives CDR1 MGHRA, CDR2 YSYEKL. The J segment lost 0 bases and the V segment lost 4 bases, leaving 6 bases of the junction unmatched. The CDR3: CASSLTGVNSYEQYF. Here the CDR3 DNA reads TGCGCCAGCAGCCTAACAGGGGTTAACTCCTACGAGCAGTACTTC.

As to this clonotype: Germline is not matched at one junction end, which may reflect a read error. V usage is TRBV12-3 or TRBV12-4 and J usage is TRBJ2-1; 10 bases fit TRBD2. The CDR3 is 15 amino acids. The CDR3 reads CASTRTSGGNNVQFF. CDR3 sequence (DNA): TGTGCCAGCACCAGGACTAGCGGTGGGAACAATGTGCAGTTCTTC.

This clonotype has ten or more counts. Being one base from a much bigger clone, this may be a read error. The V gene is TRBV11-2, the J gene TRBJ2-7, with 8 bases that match TRBD2. There are 16 residues in the CDR3. Per the germline V gene, CDR1 is SGHAT and CDR2 is FQNNGV. Trimming at V came to 7 bases and at J to 7 bases, leaving 18 bases not matched to a gene. The CDR3 sequence: CASTTPGREARVEQYF. As DNA, the CDR3 is TGTGCCAGCACGACTCCTGGGCGGGAGGCAAGGGTGGAGCAGTACTTC.

This clonotype was seen many times. The chain is built from TRBV11-2 and TRBJ1-6; D may be TRBD1 (5 bases). The CDR3 has 15 residues. The V gene lost 0 bases and the J gene lost 7 bases, with 10 bases spanning the gap. Germline V lookup: CDR1 SGHAT, CDR2 FQNNGV. In DNA form, the CDR3 reads TGTGCCAGCAGCTTAGAAACAGGAGACAATTCACCCCTCCACTTT. Encoded protein: CASSLETGDNSPLHF.

This clonotype came up once. This could be a read error, since a much larger clone is one nucleotide away. The CDR3 protein is CSVAGTPCEKLFF. The CDR3 bases are TGCAGCGTTGCCGGGACCCCGTGTGAAAAACTGTTTTTT. V and J are TRBV29-1 and TRBJ1-4; D might be TRBD1 (5 bases). V was clipped by 4 bases and J by 7 bases, with 13 bases between them. Germline CDR1 SQVTM, CDR2 ANQGSEA. This CDR3 is built from 13 residues.

The genes are TRBV11-2 and TRBJ2-1; TRBD2 matches at 7 bases. V lost 5 bases to trimming and J lost 7 bases; unmatched junction nucleotides: 8. The CDR3 totals 14 residues. Germline loops: CDR1 SGHAT, CDR2 FQNNGV. Here the CDR3 reads CASSLRLANNEQFF. The CDR3 nucleotides are TGTGCCAGCAGCCTCAGACTAGCTAATAATGAGCAGTTCTTC.

On this clonotype itself: The junction does not match germline at one end; this may be a read error. V usage is TRBV5-6 and J usage is TRBJ2-6; either TRBD1 or TRBD2 may fit D (5 bases each). The CDR3 sequence is 15 residues long. CDR1 is SGHDT and CDR2 is YYEEEE in the germline V gene. For the CDR3, the DNA is TGTACCAGCAGCTTCTTCGGGGTTGGGGCCGACGTCCTGACTTTC. It specifies CTSSFFGVGADVLTF.

About this clonotype: At one end the junction does not follow the germline gene, possibly because of a read error. The CDR3 bases are TGTGTCAGCAGTTTAGGGACAGGGGGCTCCCTCGGGCAGTACTTC. It codes for CVSSLGTGGSLGQYF. The chain recombines TRBV11-3 with TRBJ2-7, with 12 bases fitting TRBD1. This CDR3 region has 15 residues. Germline CDR1 SGHNT, CDR2 YENEEA.

As for this clonotype: A much larger clone lies one base from this, so it may be a read error. The CDR3 nucleotides are TGTGCCAGCAGCCAAGATGGAGAACAGAAGCTCTCCGAACAGTACTTC. Translated, it gives CASSQDGEQKLSEQYF. The rearrangement joins TRBV4-2 to TRBJ2-7; D ambiguous. CDR1 and CDR2 from the germline V gene are LGHNA and YNFKEQ. The CDR3 extends over 16 amino acids. Trimming took 0 bases from V and 10 from J, leaving 22 bases between them.

For this clonotype: A junction end diverges from the germline sequence, so it may reflect a read error. The rearrangement joins TRBV11-3 to TRBJ2-3; TRBD1 matches 8 bases. The CDR3 extends over 17 amino acids. Germline V gene sequence: CDR1 SGHNT, CDR2 YENEEA. CDR3 loop: CASRSWSLDRGTDTQYF. DNA for the CDR3: TGTGCCAGCAGATCTTGGTCCCTTGACAGGGGCACAGATACGCAGTATTTC.